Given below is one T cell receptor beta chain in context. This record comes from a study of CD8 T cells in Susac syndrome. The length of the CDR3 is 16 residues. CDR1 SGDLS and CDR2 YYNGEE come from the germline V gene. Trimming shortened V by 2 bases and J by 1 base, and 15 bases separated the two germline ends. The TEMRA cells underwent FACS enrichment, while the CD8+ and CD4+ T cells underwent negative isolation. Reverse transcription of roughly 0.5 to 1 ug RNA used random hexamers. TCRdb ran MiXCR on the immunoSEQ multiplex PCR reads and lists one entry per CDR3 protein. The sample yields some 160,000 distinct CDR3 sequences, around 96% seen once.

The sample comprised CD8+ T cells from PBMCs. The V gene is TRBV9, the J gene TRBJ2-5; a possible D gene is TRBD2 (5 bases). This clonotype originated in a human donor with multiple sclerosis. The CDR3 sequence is CASSVFQRGGQETQYF. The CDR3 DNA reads TGTGCCAGCAGCGTTTTCCAACGGGGTGGCCAAGAGACCCAGTACTTC.